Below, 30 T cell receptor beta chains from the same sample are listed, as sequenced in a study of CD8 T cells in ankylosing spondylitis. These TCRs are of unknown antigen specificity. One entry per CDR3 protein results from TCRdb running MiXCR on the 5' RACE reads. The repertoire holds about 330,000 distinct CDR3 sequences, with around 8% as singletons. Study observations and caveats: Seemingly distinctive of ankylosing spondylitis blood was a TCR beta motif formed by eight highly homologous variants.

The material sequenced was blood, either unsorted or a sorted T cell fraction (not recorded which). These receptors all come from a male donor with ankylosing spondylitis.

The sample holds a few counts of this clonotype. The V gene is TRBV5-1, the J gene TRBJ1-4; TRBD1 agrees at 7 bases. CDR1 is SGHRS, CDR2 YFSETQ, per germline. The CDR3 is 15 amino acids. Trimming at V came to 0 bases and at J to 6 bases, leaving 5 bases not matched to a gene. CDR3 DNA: TGCGCCAGCAGCTTGGACAGGGGCTGGGATGAAAAACTGTTTTTT. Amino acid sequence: CASSLDRGWDEKLFF.

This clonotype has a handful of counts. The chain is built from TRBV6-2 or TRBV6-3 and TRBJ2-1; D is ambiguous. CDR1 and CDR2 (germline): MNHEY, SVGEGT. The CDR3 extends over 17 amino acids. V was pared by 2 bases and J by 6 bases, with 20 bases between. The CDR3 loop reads CASSYGSRVPRSNEQFF. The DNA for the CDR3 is TGTGCCAGCAGTTACGGCTCTAGGGTTCCTCGCTCCAATGAGCAGTTCTTC.

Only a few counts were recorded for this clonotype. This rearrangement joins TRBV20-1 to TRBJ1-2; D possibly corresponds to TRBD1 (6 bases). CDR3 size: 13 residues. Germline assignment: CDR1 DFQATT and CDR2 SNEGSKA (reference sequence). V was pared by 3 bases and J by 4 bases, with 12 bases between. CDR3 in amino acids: CSASTQGLYGYTF. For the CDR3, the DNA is TGCAGTGCTAGTACACAGGGTCTCTATGGCTACACCTTC.

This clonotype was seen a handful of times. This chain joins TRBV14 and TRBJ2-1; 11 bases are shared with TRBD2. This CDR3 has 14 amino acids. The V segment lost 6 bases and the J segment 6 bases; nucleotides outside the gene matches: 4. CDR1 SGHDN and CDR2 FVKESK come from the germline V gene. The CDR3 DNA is TGTGCCAGCAGACTAGCGGGAGTGTCCAATGAGCAGTTCTTC. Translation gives CASRLAGVSNEQFF.

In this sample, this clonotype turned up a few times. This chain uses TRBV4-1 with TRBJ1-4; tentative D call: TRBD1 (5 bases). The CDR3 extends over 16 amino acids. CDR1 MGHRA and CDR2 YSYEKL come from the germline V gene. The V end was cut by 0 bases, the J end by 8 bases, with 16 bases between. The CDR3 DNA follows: TGCGCCAGCAGCCAAGACGATAGGGGCCAACCCGAAAAACTGTTTTTT. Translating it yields CASSQDDRGQPEKLFF.

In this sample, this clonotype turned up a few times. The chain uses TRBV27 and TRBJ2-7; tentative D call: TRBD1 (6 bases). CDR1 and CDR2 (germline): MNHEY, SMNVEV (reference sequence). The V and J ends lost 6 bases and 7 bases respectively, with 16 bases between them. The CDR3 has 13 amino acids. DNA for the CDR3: TGTGCCAGCAGGATGACAGGCAGCCGTGAGCAGTACTTC. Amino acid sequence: CASRMTGSREQYF.

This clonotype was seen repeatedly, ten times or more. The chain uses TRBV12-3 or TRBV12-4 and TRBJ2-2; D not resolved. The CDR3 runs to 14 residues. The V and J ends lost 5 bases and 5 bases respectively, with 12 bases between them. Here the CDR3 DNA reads TGTGCCAGCAGTCCCCAGGACCGTACCGGGGAGCTGTTTTTT. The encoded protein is CASSPQDRTGELFF.

This CDR3 reads CASIDARGKETQYF. As DNA, the CDR3 is TGTGCCAGCATTGACGCCAGGGGGAAAGAGACCCAGTACTTC. The chain links TRBV28 to TRBJ2-5; 7 nucleotides agree with TRBD1. J gave up 3 bases and V 7 bases, and 8 bases lay outside the gene matches. CDR1 MDHEN and CDR2 SYDVKM come from the germline V gene. The CDR3 length is 14 residues.

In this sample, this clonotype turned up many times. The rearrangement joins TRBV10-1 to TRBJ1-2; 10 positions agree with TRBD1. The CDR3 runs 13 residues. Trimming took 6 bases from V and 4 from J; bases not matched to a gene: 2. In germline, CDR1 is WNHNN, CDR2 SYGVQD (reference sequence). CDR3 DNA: TGCGCCAGCAGGACAGGGGGCACCTATGGCTACACCTTC. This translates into CASRTGGTYGYTF.

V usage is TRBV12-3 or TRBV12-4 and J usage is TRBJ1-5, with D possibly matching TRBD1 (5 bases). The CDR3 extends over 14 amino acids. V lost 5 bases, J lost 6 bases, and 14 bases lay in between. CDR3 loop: CASSGSGSIQPQHF. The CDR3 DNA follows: TGTGCCAGCAGTGGGTCAGGGTCTATTCAGCCCCAGCATTTT.

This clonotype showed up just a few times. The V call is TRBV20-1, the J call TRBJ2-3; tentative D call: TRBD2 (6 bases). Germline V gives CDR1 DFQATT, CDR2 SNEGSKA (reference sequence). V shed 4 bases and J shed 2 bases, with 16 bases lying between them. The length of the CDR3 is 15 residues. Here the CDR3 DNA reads TGCAGTGCTATAAGCCTTCGCGGGAACACAGATACGCAGTATTTT. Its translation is CSAISLRGNTDTQYF.

CDR3 protein: CASSQSSSGLSIQYF. The CDR3 DNA is TGTGCCAGCAGCCAATCATCTAGCGGTCTAAGCATTCAGTACTTC. The J gene is TRBJ2-4, the V gene TRBV14, with TRBD2 matching over 7 bases. Germline V gene lookup returns CDR1 SGHDN and CDR2 FVKESK. Trimming removed 2 bases from V and 9 bases from J; junction bases left unmatched: 10. This CDR3 is 15 amino acids long.

CDR3 in DNA: TGTGCCATCATGGAGCGGAGATCATCAGATACGCAGTATTTT. It codes for CAIMERRSSDTQYF. This chain connects TRBV10-3 to TRBJ2-3; D may be TRBD2 (5 bases). CDR1 is ENHRY, CDR2 SYGVKD, per germline. CDR3 length equals 14 residues. Trimming took off 7 bases at V and 4 bases at J, with 15 bases between the two ends.

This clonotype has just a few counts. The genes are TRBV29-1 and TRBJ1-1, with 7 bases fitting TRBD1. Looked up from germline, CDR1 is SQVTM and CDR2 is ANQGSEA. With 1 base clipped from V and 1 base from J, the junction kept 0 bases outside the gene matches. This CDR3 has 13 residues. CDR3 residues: CSVEGTGNTEAFF. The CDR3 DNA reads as TGCAGCGTTGAAGGGACAGGGAACACTGAAGCTTTCTTT.

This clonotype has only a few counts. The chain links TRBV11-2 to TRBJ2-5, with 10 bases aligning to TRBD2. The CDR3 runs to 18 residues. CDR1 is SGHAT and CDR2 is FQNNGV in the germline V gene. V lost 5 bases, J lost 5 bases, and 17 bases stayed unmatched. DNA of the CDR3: TGTGCCAGCAGCCGCGCCGGGACTAGCGTCGGTGGGATGGAGACCCAGTACTTC. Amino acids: CASSRAGTSVGGMETQYF. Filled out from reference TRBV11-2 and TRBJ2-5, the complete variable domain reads EAGVAQSPRYKIIEKRQSVAFWCNPISGHATLYWYQQILGQGPKLLIQFQNNGVVDDSQLPKDRFSAERLKGVDSTLKIQPAKLEDSAVYLCASSRAGTSVGGMETQYFGPGTRLLVL.

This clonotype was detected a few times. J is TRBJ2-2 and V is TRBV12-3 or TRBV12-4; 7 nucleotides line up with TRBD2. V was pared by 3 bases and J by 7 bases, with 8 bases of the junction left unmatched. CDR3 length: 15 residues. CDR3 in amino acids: CASSFGAGSGGELFF. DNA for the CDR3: TGTGCCAGCAGTTTTGGAGCGGGAAGCGGCGGGGAGCTGTTTTTT.

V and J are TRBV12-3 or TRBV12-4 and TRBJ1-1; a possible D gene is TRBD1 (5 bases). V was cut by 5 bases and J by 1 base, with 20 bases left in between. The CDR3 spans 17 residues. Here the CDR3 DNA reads TGTGCCAGCAGTCCGCGACTGGGGCGGTCTAGGAACACTGAAGCTTTCTTT. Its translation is CASSPRLGRSRNTEAFF.

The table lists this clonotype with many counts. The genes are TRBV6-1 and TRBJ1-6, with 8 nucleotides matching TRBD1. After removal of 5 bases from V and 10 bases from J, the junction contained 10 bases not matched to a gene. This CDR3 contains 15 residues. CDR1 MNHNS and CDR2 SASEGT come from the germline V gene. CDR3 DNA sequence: TGTGCCAGCAGTAAAAAGACAGGGGTTGGGTCACCCCTCCACTTT. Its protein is CASSKKTGVGSPLHF.

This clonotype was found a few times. The CDR3 region is CASSFRGTSGSLTDTQYF. CDR3 nucleotide sequence: TGCGCCAGCAGCTTCCGGGGGACTAGCGGGAGTTTAACAGATACGCAGTATTTT. The chain links TRBV5-1 to TRBJ2-3, with 14 positions matching TRBD2. In germline, CDR1 is SGHRS, CDR2 YFSETQ. The CDR3 is 18 amino acids. V lost 2 bases, J lost 3 bases, and 8 bases stayed unmatched.

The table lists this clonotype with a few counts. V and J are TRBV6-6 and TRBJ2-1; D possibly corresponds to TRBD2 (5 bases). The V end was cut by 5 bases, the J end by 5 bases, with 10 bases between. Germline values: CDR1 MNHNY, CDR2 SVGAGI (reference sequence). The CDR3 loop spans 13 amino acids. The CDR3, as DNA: TGTGCCAGCAGTAACCGGGGAAACAATGAGCAGTTCTTC. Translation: CASSNRGNNEQFF.

The CDR3: CASSFRQGSDEQYF. The CDR3 DNA is TGTGCCAGCAGTTTCAGACAGGGGTCCGACGAGCAGTACTTC. V is TRBV12-3 or TRBV12-4 and J is TRBJ2-7; 8 bases align to TRBD1. CDR3 length: 14 amino acids. V was clipped by 3 bases and J by 5 bases; unmatched bases: 6.

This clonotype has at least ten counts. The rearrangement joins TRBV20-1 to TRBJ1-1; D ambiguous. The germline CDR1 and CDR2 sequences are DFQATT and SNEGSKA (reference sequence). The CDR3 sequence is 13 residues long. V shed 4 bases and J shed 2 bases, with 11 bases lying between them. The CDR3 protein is CSAKRPINTEAFF. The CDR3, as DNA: TGCAGTGCTAAACGACCGATAAACACTGAAGCTTTCTTT.

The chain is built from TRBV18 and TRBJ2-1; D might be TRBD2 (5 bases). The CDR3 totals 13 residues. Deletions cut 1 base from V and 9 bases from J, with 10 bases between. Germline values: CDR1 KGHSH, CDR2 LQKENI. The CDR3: CASSPLSGSEQFF. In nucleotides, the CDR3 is TGTGCCAGCTCACCACTATCGGGGAGTGAGCAGTTCTTC. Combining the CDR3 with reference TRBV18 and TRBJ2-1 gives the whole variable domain NAGVMQNPRHLVRRRGQEARLRCSPMKGHSHVYWYRQLPEEGLKFMVYLQKENIIDESGMPKERFSAEFPKEGPSILRIQQVVRGDSAAYFCASSPLSGSEQFFGPGTRLTVL.

CDR3 in DNA: TGCGCCAGCAGCCGATTGAGTCCTTTAACTAATGAAAAACTGTTTTTT. This codes for CASSRLSPLTNEKLFF. The V call is TRBV4-1, the J call TRBJ1-4; D is unresolved. CDR3 length equals 16 residues. The ends were cut back, 4 bases at V and 1 base at J, with 13 bases in the middle. Germline CDR1 is MGHRA and CDR2 is YSYEKL.

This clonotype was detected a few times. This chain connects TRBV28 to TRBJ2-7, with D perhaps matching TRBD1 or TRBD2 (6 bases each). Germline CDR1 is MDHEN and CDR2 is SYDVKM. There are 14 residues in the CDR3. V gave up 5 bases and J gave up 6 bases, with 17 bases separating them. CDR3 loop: CASSLGGGSGEQYF. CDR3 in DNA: TGTGCCAGCAGTCTAGGAGGGGGGTCGGGCGAGCAGTACTTC.

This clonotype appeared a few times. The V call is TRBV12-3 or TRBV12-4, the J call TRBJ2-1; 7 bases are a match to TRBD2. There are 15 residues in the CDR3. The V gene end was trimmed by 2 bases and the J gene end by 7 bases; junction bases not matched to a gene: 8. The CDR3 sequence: CASSLFRREMNEQFF. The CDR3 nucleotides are TGTGCCAGCAGTTTATTTCGGCGGGAGATGAATGAGCAGTTCTTC.

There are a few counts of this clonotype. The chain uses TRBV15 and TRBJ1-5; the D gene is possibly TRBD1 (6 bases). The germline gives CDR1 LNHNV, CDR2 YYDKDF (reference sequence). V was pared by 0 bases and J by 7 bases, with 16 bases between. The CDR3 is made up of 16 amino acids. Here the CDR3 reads CATSRDMGAVEQPQHF. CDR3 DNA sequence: TGTGCCACCAGCAGAGATATGGGGGCCGTGGAACAGCCCCAGCATTTT.

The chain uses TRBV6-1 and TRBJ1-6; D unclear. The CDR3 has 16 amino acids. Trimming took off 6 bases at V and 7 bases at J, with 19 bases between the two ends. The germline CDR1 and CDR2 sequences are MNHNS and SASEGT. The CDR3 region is CASRETPLMSNSPLHF. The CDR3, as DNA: TGTGCCAGCAGGGAAACCCCCTTAATGAGCAATTCACCCCTCCACTTT.

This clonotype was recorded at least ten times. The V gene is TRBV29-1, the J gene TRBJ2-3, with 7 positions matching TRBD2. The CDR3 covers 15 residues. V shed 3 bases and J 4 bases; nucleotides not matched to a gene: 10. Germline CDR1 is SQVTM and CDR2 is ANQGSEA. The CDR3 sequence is CSVDARGRFPDTQYF. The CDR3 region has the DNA TGCAGCGTTGATGCCCGCGGGAGATTCCCAGATACGCAGTATTTT.

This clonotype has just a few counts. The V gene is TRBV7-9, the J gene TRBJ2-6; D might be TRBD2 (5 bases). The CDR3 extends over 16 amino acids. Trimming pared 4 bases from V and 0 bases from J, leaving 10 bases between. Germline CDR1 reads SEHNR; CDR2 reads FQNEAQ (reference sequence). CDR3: CASSSTTFSGANVLTF. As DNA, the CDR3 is TGTGCCAGCAGCTCGACTACTTTCTCTGGGGCCAACGTCCTGACTTTC. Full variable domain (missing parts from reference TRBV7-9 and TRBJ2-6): DTGVSQNPRHKITKRGQNVTFRCDPISEHNRLYWYRQTLGQGPEFLTYFQNEAQLEKSRLLSDRFSAERPKGSFSTLEIQRTEQGDSAMYLCASSSTTFSGANVLTFGAGSRLTVL.